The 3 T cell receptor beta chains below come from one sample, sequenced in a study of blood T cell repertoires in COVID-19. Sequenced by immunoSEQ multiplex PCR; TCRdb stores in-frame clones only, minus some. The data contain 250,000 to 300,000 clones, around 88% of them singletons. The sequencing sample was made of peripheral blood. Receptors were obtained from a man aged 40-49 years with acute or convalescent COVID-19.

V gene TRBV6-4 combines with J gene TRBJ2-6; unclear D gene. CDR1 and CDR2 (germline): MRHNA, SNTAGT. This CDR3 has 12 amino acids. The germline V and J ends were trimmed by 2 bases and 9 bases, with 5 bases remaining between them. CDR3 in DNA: TGTGCCAGCAGTGACGACAACAACGTCCTGACTTTC. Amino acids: CASSDDNNVLTF.

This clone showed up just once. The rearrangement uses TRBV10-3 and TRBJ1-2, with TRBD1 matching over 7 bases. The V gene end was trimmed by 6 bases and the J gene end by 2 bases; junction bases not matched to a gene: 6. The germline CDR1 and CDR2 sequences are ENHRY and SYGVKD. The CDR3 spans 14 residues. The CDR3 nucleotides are TGTGCCATCAGCCGAGGGGACAGAAACTATGGCTACACCTTC. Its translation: CAISRGDRNYGYTF.

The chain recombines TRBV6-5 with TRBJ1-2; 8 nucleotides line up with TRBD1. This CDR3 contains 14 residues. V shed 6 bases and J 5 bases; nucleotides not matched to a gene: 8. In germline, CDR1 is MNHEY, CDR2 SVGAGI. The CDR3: CASSLTDRGYGYTF. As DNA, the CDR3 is TGTGCCAGCAGCCTCACCGACAGGGGATATGGCTACACCTTC.